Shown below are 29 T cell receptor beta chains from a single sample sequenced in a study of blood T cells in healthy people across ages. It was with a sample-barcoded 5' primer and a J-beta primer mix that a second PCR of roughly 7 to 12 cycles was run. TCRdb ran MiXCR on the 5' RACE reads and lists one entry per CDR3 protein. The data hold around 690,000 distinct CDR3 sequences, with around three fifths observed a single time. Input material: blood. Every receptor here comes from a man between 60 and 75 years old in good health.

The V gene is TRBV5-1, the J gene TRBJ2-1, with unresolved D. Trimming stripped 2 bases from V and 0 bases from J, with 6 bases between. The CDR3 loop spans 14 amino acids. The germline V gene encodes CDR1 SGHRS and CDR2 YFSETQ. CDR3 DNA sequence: TGCGCCAGCAGCTTTCTGGACTCCTACAATGAGCAGTTCTTC. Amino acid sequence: CASSFLDSYNEQFF.

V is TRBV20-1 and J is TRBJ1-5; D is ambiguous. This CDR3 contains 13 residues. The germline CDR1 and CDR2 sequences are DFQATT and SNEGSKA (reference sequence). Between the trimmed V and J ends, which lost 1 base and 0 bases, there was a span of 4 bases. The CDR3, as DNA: TGCAGTGCTAGAGCCTATAGCAATCAGCCCCAGCATTTT. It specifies CSARAYSNQPQHF.

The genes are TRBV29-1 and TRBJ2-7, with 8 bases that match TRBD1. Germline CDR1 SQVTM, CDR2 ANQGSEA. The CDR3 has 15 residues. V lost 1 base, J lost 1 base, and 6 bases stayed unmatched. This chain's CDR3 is CSVEVAGGVSYEQYF. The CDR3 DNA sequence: TGCAGCGTTGAAGTAGCAGGGGGCGTTTCCTACGAGCAGTACTTC.

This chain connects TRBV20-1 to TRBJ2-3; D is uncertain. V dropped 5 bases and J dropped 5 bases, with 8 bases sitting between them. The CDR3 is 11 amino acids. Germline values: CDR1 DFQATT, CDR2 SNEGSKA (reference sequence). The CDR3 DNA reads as TGCAGTGCTGCCAGACTAGATACGCAGTATTTT. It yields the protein CSAARLDTQYF.

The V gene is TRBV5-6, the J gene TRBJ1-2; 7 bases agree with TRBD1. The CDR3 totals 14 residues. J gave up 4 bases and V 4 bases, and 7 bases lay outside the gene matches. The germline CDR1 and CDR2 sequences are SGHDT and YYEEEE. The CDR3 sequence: CASSPSYRGYGYTF. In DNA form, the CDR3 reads TGTGCCAGCAGCCCATCCTACAGGGGCTATGGCTACACCTTC.

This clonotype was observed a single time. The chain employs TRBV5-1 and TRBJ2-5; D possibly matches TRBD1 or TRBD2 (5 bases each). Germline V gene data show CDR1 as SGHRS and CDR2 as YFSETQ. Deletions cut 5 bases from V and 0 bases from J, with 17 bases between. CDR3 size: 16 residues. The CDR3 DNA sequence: TGCGCCAGCAGTTTTGGGACCATTCAGTACCAAGAGACCCAGTACTTC. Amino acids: CASSFGTIQYQETQYF.

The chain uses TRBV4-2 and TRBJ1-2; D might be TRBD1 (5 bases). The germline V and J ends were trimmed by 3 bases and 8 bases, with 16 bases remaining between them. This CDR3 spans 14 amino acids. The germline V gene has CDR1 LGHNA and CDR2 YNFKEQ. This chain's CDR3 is CASSQDGTPWGYTF. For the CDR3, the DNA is TGTGCCAGCAGCCAGGACGGGACCCCTTGGGGCTACACCTTC.

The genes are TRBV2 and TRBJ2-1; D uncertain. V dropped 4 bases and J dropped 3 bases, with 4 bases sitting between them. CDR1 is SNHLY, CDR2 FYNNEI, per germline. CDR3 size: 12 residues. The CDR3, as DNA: TGTGCCAGCAGTGCGGACTACAATGAGCAGTTCTTC. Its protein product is CASSADYNEQFF.

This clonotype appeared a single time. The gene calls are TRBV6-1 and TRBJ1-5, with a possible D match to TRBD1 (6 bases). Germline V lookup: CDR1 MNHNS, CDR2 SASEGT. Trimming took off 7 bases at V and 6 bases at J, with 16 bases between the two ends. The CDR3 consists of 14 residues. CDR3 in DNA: TGTGCCAGCAATACCAGGGGAGGTGGTCAGCCCCAGCATTTT. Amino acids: CASNTRGGGQPQHF.

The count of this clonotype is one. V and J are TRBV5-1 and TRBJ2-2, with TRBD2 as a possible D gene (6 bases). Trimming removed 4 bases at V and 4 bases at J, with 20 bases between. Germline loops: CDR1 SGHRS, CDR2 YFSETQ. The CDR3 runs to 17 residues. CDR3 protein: CASSPARATGGTGELFF. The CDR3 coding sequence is TGCGCCAGCAGCCCGGCTAGGGCAACCGGGGGCACCGGGGAGCTGTTTTTT. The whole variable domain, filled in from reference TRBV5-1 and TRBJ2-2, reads KAGVTQTPRYLIKTRGQQVTLSCSPISGHRSVSWYQQTPGQGLQFLFEYFSETQRNKGNFPGRFSGRQFSNSRSEMNVSTLELGDSALYLCASSPARATGGTGELFFGEGSRLTVL.

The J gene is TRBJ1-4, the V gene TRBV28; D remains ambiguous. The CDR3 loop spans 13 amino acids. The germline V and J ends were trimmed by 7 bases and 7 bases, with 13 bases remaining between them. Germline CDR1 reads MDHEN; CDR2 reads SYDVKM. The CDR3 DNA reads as TGTGCCAGCAATAATAACTATGGTGAAAAACTGTTTTTT. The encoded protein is CASNNNYGEKLFF. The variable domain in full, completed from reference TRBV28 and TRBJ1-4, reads DVKVTQSSRYLVKRTGEKVFLECVQDMDHENMFWYRQDPGLGLRLIYFSYDVKMKEKGDIPEGYSVSREKKERFSLILESASTNQTSMYLCASNNNYGEKLFFGSGTQLSVL.

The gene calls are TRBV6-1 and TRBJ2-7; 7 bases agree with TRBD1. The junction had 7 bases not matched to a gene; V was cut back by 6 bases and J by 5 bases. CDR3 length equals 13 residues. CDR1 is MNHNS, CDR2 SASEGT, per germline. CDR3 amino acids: CASSRTGWDEQYF. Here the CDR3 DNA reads TGTGCCAGCAGCAGGACAGGTTGGGACGAGCAGTACTTC.

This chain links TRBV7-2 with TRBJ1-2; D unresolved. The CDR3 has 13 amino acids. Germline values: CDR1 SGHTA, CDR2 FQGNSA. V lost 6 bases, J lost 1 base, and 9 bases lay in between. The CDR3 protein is CASSLTVNYGYTF. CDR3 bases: TGTGCCAGCAGTTTAACAGTTAACTATGGCTACACCTTC.

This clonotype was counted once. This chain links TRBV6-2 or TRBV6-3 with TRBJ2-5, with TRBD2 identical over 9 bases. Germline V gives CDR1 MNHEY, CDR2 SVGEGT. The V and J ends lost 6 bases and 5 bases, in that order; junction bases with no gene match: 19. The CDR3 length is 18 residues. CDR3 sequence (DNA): TGTGCCAGCAGCCGTGGGCTAGCGGGGCTGGAGGGGTTGGAGACCCAGTACTTC. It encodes CASSRGLAGLEGLETQYF.

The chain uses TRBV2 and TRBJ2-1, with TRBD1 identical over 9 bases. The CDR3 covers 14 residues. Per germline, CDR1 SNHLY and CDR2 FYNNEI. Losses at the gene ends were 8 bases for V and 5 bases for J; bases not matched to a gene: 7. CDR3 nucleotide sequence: TGTGCCAGCGCCCTAGGACAGGGGAACAATGAGCAGTTCTTC. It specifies CASALGQGNNEQFF.

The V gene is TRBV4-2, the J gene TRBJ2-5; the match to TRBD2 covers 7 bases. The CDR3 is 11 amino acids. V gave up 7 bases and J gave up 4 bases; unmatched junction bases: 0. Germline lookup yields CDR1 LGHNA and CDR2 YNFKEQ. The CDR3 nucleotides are TGTGCCAGCACGGGAGGAGAGACCCAGTACTTC. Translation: CASTGGETQYF.

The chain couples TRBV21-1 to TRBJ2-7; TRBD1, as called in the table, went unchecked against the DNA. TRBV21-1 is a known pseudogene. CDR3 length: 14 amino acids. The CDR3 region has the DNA TGTGCCAGCAGCACCCTGGACAATTCCTACGAGCAGTACTTC. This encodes CASSTLDNSYEQYF.

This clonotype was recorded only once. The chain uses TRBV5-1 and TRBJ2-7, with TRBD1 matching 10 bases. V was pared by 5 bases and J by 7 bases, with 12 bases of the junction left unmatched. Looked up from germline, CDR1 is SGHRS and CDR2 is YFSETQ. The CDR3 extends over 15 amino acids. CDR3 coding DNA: TGCGCCAGCAGAGACCCGGGACAGGGGATACATGAGCAGTACTTC. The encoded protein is CASRDPGQGIHEQYF. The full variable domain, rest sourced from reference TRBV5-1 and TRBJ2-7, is KAGVTQTPRYLIKTRGQQVTLSCSPISGHRSVSWYQQTPGQGLQFLFEYFSETQRNKGNFPGRFSGRQFSNSRSEMNVSTLELGDSALYLCASRDPGQGIHEQYFGPGTRLTVT.

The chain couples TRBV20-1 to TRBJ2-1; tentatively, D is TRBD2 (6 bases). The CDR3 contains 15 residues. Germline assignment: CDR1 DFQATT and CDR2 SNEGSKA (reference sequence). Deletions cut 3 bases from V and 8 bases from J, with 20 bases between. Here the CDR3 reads CSARFFSGRGYEQFF. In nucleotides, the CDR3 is TGCAGTGCTAGGTTCTTTAGCGGCCGGGGCTATGAGCAGTTCTTC.

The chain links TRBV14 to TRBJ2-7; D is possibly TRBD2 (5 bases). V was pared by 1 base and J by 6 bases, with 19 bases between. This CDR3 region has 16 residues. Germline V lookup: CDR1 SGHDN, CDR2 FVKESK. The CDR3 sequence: CASSQVAAPRGSEQYF. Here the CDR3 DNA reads TGTGCCAGCAGCCAAGTGGCGGCGCCTAGAGGGAGCGAGCAGTACTTC.

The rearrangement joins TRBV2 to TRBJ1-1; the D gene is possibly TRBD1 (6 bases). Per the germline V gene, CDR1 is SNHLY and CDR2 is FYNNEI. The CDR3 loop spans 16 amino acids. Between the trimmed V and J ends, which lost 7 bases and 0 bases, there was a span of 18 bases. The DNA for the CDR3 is TGTGCCAGCACTCAGGGGCCGTTGATCGTGAACACTGAAGCTTTCTTT. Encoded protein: CASTQGPLIVNTEAFF.

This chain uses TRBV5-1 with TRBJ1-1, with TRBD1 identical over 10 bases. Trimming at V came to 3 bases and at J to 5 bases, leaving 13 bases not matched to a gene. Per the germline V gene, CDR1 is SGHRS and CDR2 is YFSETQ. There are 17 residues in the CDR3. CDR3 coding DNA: TGCGCCAGCAGCTGGGGGACCGGGACAGGGGCGTGGACTGAAGCTTTCTTT. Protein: CASSWGTGTGAWTEAFF.

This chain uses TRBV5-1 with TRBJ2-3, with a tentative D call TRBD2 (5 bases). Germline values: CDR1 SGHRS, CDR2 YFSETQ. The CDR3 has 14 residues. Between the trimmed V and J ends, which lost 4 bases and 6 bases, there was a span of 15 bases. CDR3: CASSMDSGLDTQYF. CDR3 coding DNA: TGCGCCAGCAGCATGGACTCGGGATTGGATACGCAGTATTTT.

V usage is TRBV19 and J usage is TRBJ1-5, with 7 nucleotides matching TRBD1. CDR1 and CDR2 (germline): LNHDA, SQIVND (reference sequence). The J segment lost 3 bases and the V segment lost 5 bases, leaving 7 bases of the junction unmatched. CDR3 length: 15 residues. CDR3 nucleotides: TGTGCCAGTAGTCGCCAGGGGGGCACCAATCAGCCCCAGCATTTT. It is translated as CASSRQGGTNQPQHF. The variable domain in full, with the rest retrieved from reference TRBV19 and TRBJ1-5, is DGGITQSPKYLFRKEGQNVTLSCEQNLNHDAMYWYRQDPGQGLRLIYYSQIVNDFQKGDIAEGYSVSREKKESFPLTVTSAQKNPTAFYLCASSRQGGTNQPQHFGDGTRLSIL.

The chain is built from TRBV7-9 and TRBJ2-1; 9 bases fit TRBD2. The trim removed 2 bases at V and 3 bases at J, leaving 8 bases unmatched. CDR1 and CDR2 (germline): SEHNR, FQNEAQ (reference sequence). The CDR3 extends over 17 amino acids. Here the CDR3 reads CASSLTGVAGVYNEQFF. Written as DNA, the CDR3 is TGTGCCAGCAGCTTAACAGGGGTAGCGGGAGTCTACAATGAGCAGTTCTTC.

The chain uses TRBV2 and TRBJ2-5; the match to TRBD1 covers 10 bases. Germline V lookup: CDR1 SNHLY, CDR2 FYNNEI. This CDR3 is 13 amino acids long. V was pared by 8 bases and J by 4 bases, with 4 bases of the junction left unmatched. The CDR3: CASVRDRGETQYF. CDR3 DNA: TGTGCCAGCGTCCGGGACAGGGGAGAGACCCAGTACTTC.

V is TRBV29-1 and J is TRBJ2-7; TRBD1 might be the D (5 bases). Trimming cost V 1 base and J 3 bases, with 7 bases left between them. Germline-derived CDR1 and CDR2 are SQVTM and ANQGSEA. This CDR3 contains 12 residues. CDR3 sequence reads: CSVEAGRYEQYF. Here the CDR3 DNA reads TGCAGCGTTGAAGCAGGGCGCTACGAGCAGTACTTC.

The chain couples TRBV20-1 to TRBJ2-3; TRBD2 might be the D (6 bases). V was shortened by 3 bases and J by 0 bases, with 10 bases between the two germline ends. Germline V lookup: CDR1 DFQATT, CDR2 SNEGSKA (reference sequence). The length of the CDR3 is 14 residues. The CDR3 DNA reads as TGCAGTGCTAGGGCAGGGACTAGCACAGATACGCAGTATTTT. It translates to CSARAGTSTDTQYF.

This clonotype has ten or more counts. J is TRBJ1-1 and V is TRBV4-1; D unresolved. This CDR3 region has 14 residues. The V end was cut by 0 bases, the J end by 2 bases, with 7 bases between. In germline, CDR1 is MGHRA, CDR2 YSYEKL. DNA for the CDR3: TGCGCCAGCAGCCAAGAACAGACTAACACTGAAGCTTTCTTT. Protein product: CASSQEQTNTEAFF.